The rows below give T cell receptor beta chains drawn from one sample of a study of T cell responses to AZD1222 COVID-19 vaccine. TCRdb's table, derived via immunoSEQ multiplex PCR, lists solely in-frame clones and lacks some. The table shows 100,000 to 150,000 clones, with around 90% occurring only once. The material was peripheral blood, obtained on day 0 of MenACWY control vaccination. Receptors originate from an adult in good health. Each CDR3 is given with its conserved first and last residue. Each record gives: V gene, clone size, J gene, D gene, CDR3 protein, CDR3 DNA. The D gene is left open where the match is weak. Some rows have no size entry. The others give once, few or many, or a class for an expanded clone.

v_call: TRBV7-9
clone_size: .
j_call: TRBJ2-1
d_call: TRBD2
cdr3_aa: CASRGSLAGGPNEQFF
cdr3_nt: TGTGCCAGCAGGGGGTCCCTAGCGGGAGGGCCCAATGAGCAGTTCTTC

v_call: TRBV5-5
clone_size: once
j_call: TRBJ1-1
d_call: .
cdr3_aa: CASSLGQVLNTEAFF
cdr3_nt: TGTGCCAGCAGCTTGGGTCAGGTTTTGAACACTGAAGCTTTCTTT

v_call: TRBV28
clone_size: .
j_call: TRBJ1-6
d_call: .
cdr3_aa: CASSPHQGNNSPLHF
cdr3_nt: TGTGCCAGCAGTCCACATCAGGGGAATAATTCACCCCTCCACTTT

v_call: TRBV12-3/TRBV12-4
clone_size: .
j_call: TRBJ1-1
d_call: .
cdr3_aa: CASSLGARTEAFF
cdr3_nt: TGTGCCAGCAGTTTGGGGGCTCGAACTGAAGCTTTCTTT

v_call: TRBV30
clone_size: once
j_call: TRBJ1-5
d_call: TRBD1
cdr3_aa: CAWSYPGLDRGLWQPQHF
cdr3_nt: TGTGCCTGGAGTTACCCAGGTCTGGACAGGGGGCTTTGGCAGCCCCAGCATTTT

v_call: TRBV20-1
clone_size: .
j_call: TRBJ2-3
d_call: .
cdr3_aa: CSASPGTDTQYF
cdr3_nt: TGCAGTGCTAGTCCAGGCACAGATACGCAGTATTTT

v_call: TRBV28
clone_size: .
j_call: TRBJ1-4
d_call: TRBD1
cdr3_aa: CASSWRTGGKPNEKLFF
cdr3_nt: TGTGCCAGCAGTTGGCGGACAGGGGGAAAGCCTAATGAAAAACTGTTTTTT

v_call: TRBV4-2
clone_size: once
j_call: TRBJ2-1
d_call: TRBD2
cdr3_aa: CASSQGLAGADNEQFF
cdr3_nt: TGTGCCAGCAGCCAAGGACTAGCGGGGGCCGACAATGAGCAGTTCTTC

v_call: TRBV20-1
clone_size: .
j_call: TRBJ2-5
d_call: .
cdr3_aa: CSVYQETQYF
cdr3_nt: TGCAGTGTGTACCAAGAGACCCAGTACTTC

v_call: TRBV19
clone_size: .
j_call: TRBJ1-2
d_call: .
cdr3_aa: CASKTPREYYGYTF
cdr3_nt: TGTGCCAGCAAGACGCCCAGGGAGTACTATGGCTACACCTTC

v_call: TRBV10-3
clone_size: .
j_call: TRBJ2-3
d_call: TRBD1
cdr3_aa: CAISELDRGWADTQYF
cdr3_nt: TGTGCCATCAGTGAGTTAGACAGGGGGTGGGCAGATACGCAGTATTTT

v_call: TRBV7-9
clone_size: .
j_call: TRBJ1-5
d_call: .
cdr3_aa: CASSLSWNQPQHF
cdr3_nt: TGTGCCAGCAGCTTATCGTGGAATCAGCCCCAGCATTTT

v_call: TRBV5-1
clone_size: .
j_call: TRBJ2-1
d_call: .
cdr3_aa: CASSLDGGASNEQFF
cdr3_nt: TGCGCCAGCAGCTTGGACGGAGGGGCTAGTAATGAGCAGTTCTTC

v_call: TRBV25-1
clone_size: .
j_call: TRBJ1-6
d_call: .
cdr3_aa: CASSEGRINSPLHF
cdr3_nt: TGTGCCAGCAGTGAGGGACGGATTAATTCACCCCTCCACTTT

v_call: TRBV10-3
clone_size: .
j_call: TRBJ1-6
d_call: .
cdr3_aa: CATNLQLNSPLHF
cdr3_nt: TGTGCCACCAATCTCCAATTGAATTCACCCCTCCACTTT

v_call: TRBV21-1
clone_size: .
j_call: TRBJ2-3
d_call: .
cdr3_aa: CASSPPPGLAGPCTDTQYF
cdr3_nt: TGTGCCAGCAGCCCCCCGCCGGGACTAGCGGGGCCTTGCACAGATACGCAGTATTTT

v_call: TRBV3-1/TRBV3-2
clone_size: .
j_call: TRBJ2-1
d_call: TRBD1
cdr3_aa: CASSPEGTQGARWEQFF
cdr3_nt: TGTGCCAGCAGCCCAGAAGGGACTCAGGGGGCGCGATGGGAGCAGTTCTTC

v_call: TRBV4-2
clone_size: .
j_call: TRBJ2-3
d_call: TRBD2
cdr3_aa: CASSQGLAGYTQYF
cdr3_nt: TGTGCCAGCAGCCAGGGACTAGCGGGGTATACGCAGTATTTT

v_call: TRBV5-4
clone_size: once
j_call: TRBJ2-6
d_call: .
cdr3_aa: CASSQGQSGANVLTF
cdr3_nt: TGTGCCAGCAGCCAAGGACAGTCTGGGGCCAACGTCCTGACTTTC

v_call: TRBV7-9
clone_size: .
j_call: TRBJ2-3
d_call: .
cdr3_aa: CASSLFGGFDTQYF
cdr3_nt: TGTGCCAGCAGCTTATTCGGAGGGTTCGATACGCAGTATTTT

v_call: TRBV11-2
clone_size: .
j_call: TRBJ1-2
d_call: .
cdr3_aa: CASSSAVPTFYGYTF
cdr3_nt: TGTGCCAGCAGTTCGGCGGTACCCACATTTTATGGCTACACCTTC

v_call: TRBV29-1
clone_size: .
j_call: TRBJ2-2
d_call: TRBD2
cdr3_aa: CSVILAGWTGELFF
cdr3_nt: TGCAGCGTTATCCTAGCGGGATGGACCGGGGAGCTGTTTTTT

v_call: TRBV18
clone_size: .
j_call: TRBJ1-5
d_call: .
cdr3_aa: CASSSGRDQPQHF
cdr3_nt: TGTGCCAGCTCATCAGGGAGGGATCAGCCCCAGCATTTT

v_call: TRBV6-6
clone_size: .
j_call: TRBJ2-2
d_call: .
cdr3_aa: CASHAGGYTGELFF
cdr3_nt: TGTGCCAGCCATGCGGGCGGATACACCGGGGAGCTGTTTTTT

v_call: TRBV5-1
clone_size: .
j_call: TRBJ2-1
d_call: .
cdr3_aa: CASSLVSGLHNEQFF
cdr3_nt: TGCGCCAGCAGCTTGGTATCAGGCCTCCACAATGAGCAGTTCTTC

v_call: TRBV5-5
clone_size: .
j_call: TRBJ1-4
d_call: .
cdr3_aa: CASSLTGTTPTNEKLFF
cdr3_nt: TGTGCCAGCAGCTTGACCGGGACTACACCAACTAATGAAAAACTGTTTTTT

v_call: TRBV20-1
clone_size: .
j_call: TRBJ1-5
d_call: .
cdr3_aa: CSASKWETVNQPQHF
cdr3_nt: TGCAGTGCTAGTAAGTGGGAGACCGTCAATCAGCCCCAGCATTTT

v_call: TRBV27
clone_size: .
j_call: TRBJ2-3
d_call: .
cdr3_aa: CASSLYLADTQYF
cdr3_nt: TGTGCCAGCAGTCTCTACCTAGCGGATACGCAGTATTTT

v_call: TRBV12-1
clone_size: .
j_call: TRBJ1-3
d_call: .
cdr3_aa: CASRFCPHRGPSGNTIYF
cdr3_nt: TGTGCCAGCAGGTTTTGCCCGCACCGGGGGCCCTCTGGAAACACCATATATTTT

v_call: TRBV5-3
clone_size: .
j_call: TRBJ2-2
d_call: .
cdr3_aa: CARSTPPGGESTGELFF
cdr3_nt: TGTGCCAGAAGCACACCCCCCGGCGGGGAGAGCACCGGGGAGCTGTTTTTT

v_call: TRBV18
clone_size: .
j_call: TRBJ1-1
d_call: TRBD1
cdr3_aa: CASQGQGMNTEAFF
cdr3_nt: TGTGCCAGCCAGGGACAGGGGATGAACACTGAAGCTTTCTTT

v_call: TRBV2
clone_size: .
j_call: TRBJ2-5
d_call: .
cdr3_aa: CASRSTGRSEETQYF
cdr3_nt: TGTGCCAGCAGATCCACAGGGAGGTCGGAAGAGACCCAGTACTTC

v_call: TRBV27
clone_size: many
j_call: TRBJ1-2
d_call: .
cdr3_aa: CASSMRGHGDGYTF
cdr3_nt: TGTGCCAGCAGTATGAGGGGCCACGGAGATGGCTACACCTTC

v_call: TRBV18
clone_size: .
j_call: TRBJ2-1
d_call: .
cdr3_aa: CASSPSVGYNEQFF
cdr3_nt: TGTGCCAGCTCACCATCGGTGGGGTACAATGAGCAGTTCTTC

v_call: TRBV7-8
clone_size: .
j_call: TRBJ2-5
d_call: TRBD2
cdr3_aa: CASSFLAGISETQYF
cdr3_nt: TGTGCCAGCAGCTTCTTAGCGGGAATATCGGAGACCCAGTACTTC

v_call: TRBV4-1
clone_size: .
j_call: TRBJ2-2
d_call: TRBD2
cdr3_aa: CASSLRGGTSAPTGELFF
cdr3_nt: TGCGCCAGCAGCCTGCGAGGGGGGACTAGTGCCCCGACCGGGGAGCTGTTTTTT

v_call: TRBV6-1
clone_size: .
j_call: TRBJ1-4
d_call: .
cdr3_aa: CASSENGASLSANEKLFF
cdr3_nt: TGTGCCAGCAGCGAAAACGGGGCATCCCTCTCCGCGAATGAAAAACTGTTTTTT

v_call: TRBV28
clone_size: .
j_call: TRBJ1-6
d_call: .
cdr3_aa: CASIPRGRPNSPLHF
cdr3_nt: TGTGCCAGCATCCCACGGGGCAGGCCTAATTCACCCCTCCACTTT

v_call: TRBV28
clone_size: .
j_call: TRBJ2-7
d_call: .
cdr3_aa: CASSQMSSYEQYF
cdr3_nt: TGTGCCAGTAGCCAAATGAGCTCCTACGAGCAGTACTTC

v_call: TRBV4-2
clone_size: .
j_call: TRBJ2-5
d_call: TRBD2
cdr3_aa: CASSQDVAGEAQETQYF
cdr3_nt: TGTGCCAGCAGCCAAGATGTTGCGGGGGAGGCCCAAGAGACCCAGTACTTC

v_call: TRBV5-1
clone_size: .
j_call: TRBJ2-5
d_call: TRBD2
cdr3_aa: CASTRGLAGEETQYF
cdr3_nt: TGCGCCAGTACCCGGGGACTAGCGGGGGAAGAGACCCAGTACTTC

v_call: TRBV7-9
clone_size: .
j_call: TRBJ1-4
d_call: .
cdr3_aa: CASSRTNEKLFF
cdr3_nt: TGTGCCAGCAGCCGCACCAATGAAAAACTGTTTTTT